Detailed here is one T cell receptor beta chain. This record belongs to a study of blood T cell repertoires in COVID-19. Assay used: immunoSEQ multiplex PCR; TCRdb lists only in-frame clones, some missing. The table has about 83,000 clones, around 84% seen once. The CDR3 is made up of 16 amino acids. Trimming stripped 3 bases from V and 7 bases from J, with 18 bases between. Germline V gene lookup returns CDR1 SNHLY and CDR2 FYNNEI. Sequencing was carried out using peripheral blood. The clonotype originates from a man aged 80 or over with active or convalescent COVID-19. The gene calls are TRBV2 and TRBJ1-4, with D tentatively TRBD1 (6 bases). CDR3 coding DNA: TGTGCCAGCAGTGAGCCGCGGGGGGCCCTTCGTGAAAAACTGTTTTTT. Translation: CASSEPRGALREKLFF.